What follows are 2 T cell receptor beta chains derived from one specimen sequenced in a study of blood T cell repertoires in COVID-19. Produced via immunoSEQ multiplex PCR; TCRdb's table is partial and in-frame only. The sample holds 300,000 to 350,000 clones, around 85% seen once. The sample taken for sequencing was PBMCs or T cells enriched from blood (not recorded which). The receptors originated from a man aged 25-45 years who had recovered from COVID-19.

The CDR3 region has the DNA TGCAGTGCTAGTAGCGCGGACACCGGACAGAACTACGAGCAGTACTTC. Protein product: CSASSADTGQNYEQYF. The chain recombines TRBV20-1 with TRBJ2-7, with a possible D match to TRBD1 (6 bases). The germline V gene has CDR1 DFQATT and CDR2 SNEGSKA (reference sequence). Deletions cut 3 bases from V and 3 bases from J, with 21 bases between. CDR3 length: 16 amino acids.

The V call is TRBV3-1 (or the pseudogene TRBV3-2), the J call TRBJ2-7; 14 bases map to TRBD2. Germline loops: CDR1 LGHDT, CDR2 YNNKEL (reference sequence). The CDR3 consists of 18 residues. V trimming: 6 bases; J trimming: 0 bases; junction bases outside the gene matches: 10. CDR3 protein: CASSLKTSGGVSSYEQYF. In DNA, the CDR3 is TGTGCCAGCAGTCTTAAGACTAGCGGGGGGGTAAGCTCCTACGAGCAGTACTTC.